This T cell receptor beta chain was recovered during a study of OX40 agonist ivuxolimab in advanced cancers. At the level of the study: An agonistic anti-OX40 (CD134) antibody, ivuxolimab, was used to treat the patients. The eligibility criteria allowed prior anti-PD-1, anti-PD-L1 or anti-CTLA-4 therapy, and around 38% had some.

The data were produced by immunoSEQ multiplex PCR, yet TCRdb's version contains in-frame clones alone and is incomplete. The sample contains some 87,000 clones, roughly 90% of which appear only once. Points from the study as a whole: Near-lowest levels of clonal expansion characterized partial responders at 0.1-3.0 mg/kg.

For this clone: Its antigen is unidentified.

The sequencing here drew on CD4+ or CD8+ T cells sorted from blood, taken in a trial of the OX40 agonist ivuxolimab. The sequence came from an adult with an advanced solid tumor such as melanoma, head and neck, liver or kidney cancer.

CDR3 DNA sequence: TGTGCCAGCAGCTTATTTGGGAGAGGGGTGAATGAGCAGTTCTTC. Its protein is CASSLFGRGVNEQFF. The chain links TRBV7-6 to TRBJ2-1; either TRBD1 or TRBD2 may fit D (5 bases each). The CDR3 spans 15 residues. V lost 2 bases to trimming and J lost 7 bases, with 15 bases between them. In germline, CDR1 is SGHVS, CDR2 FNYEAQ.